Each of the 8 T cell receptor beta chains below was sequenced from the same sample in a study of beta chain features in type 1 diabetes. Sequencing targeted expressed TCRB transcripts, as all isolated RNA had been reverse transcribed. Sequencing used immunoSEQ multiplex PCR; TCRdb keeps in-frame clones, though not all of them. The repertoire holds under 950,000 clones, with roughly 16% as singletons. The sequencing input was naive CD4+ T cells from blood. These receptors were obtained from a woman aged 18-29 years in good health.

The chain employs TRBV15 and TRBJ2-3; TRBD2 matches 15 bases. After removal of 5 bases from V and 3 bases from J, the junction contained 3 bases not matched to a gene. Germline V CDR1 and CDR2: LNHNV, YYDKDF (reference sequence). There are 16 residues in the CDR3. In DNA form, the CDR3 reads TGTGCCACCAGCTTGGGACTAGCGGGAGGTACAGATACGCAGTATTTT. It codes for CATSLGLAGGTDTQYF.

This chain connects TRBV27 to TRBJ1-5; possibly TRBD1 for D (5 bases). V lost 5 bases and J lost 5, with 16 bases in between. The CDR3 is 15 amino acids. The germline gives CDR1 MNHEY, CDR2 SMNVEV (reference sequence). CDR3 residues: CASSRRGDLDQPQHF. CDR3 nucleotides: TGTGCCAGCAGTCGGAGGGGAGACCTGGATCAGCCCCAGCATTTT.

This clone was seen a handful of times. The chain is built from TRBV19 and TRBJ2-1; 7 bases agree with TRBD2. The CDR3 consists of 17 residues. V trimming: 3 bases; J trimming: 8 bases; junction bases outside the gene matches: 16. Germline-derived CDR1 and CDR2 are LNHDA and SQIVND (reference sequence). CDR3 DNA sequence: TGTGCCAGTAGTATTTCTTTGGGGAGGGCCGTTCAGCATGAGCAGTTCTTC. Translation: CASSISLGRAVQHEQFF.

V is TRBV4-2 and J is TRBJ2-7; 10 nucleotides agree with TRBD2. Trimming at V came to 2 bases and at J to 5 bases, leaving 9 bases not matched to a gene. This CDR3 is 16 amino acids long. From germline, CDR1 is LGHNA and CDR2 YNFKEQ. The CDR3 bases are TGTGCCAGCAGCCAACCATCAGCGGGAGGGACCCACGAGCAGTACTTC. Its protein product is CASSQPSAGGTHEQYF.

V and J are TRBV7-9 and TRBJ2-5; 11 nucleotides match TRBD1. CDR1 is SEHNR and CDR2 is FQNEAQ in the germline V gene (reference sequence). Trimming took 5 bases from V and 5 from J; bases not matched to a gene: 16. This CDR3 has 18 residues. CDR3 sequence: CASSIGQGALVPYETQYF. In DNA form, the CDR3 reads TGTGCCAGCAGCATAGGACAGGGGGCGTTGGTTCCTTACGAGACCCAGTACTTC.

This clone was found a few times. V usage is TRBV7-9 and J usage is TRBJ2-1; D gene unclear. Germline V gives CDR1 SEHNR, CDR2 FQNEAQ (reference sequence). V was cut by 3 bases and J by 1 base, with 10 bases left in between. This CDR3 is 15 amino acids long. CDR3 nucleotides: TGTGCCAGCAGCTTGGTGGGGATGTCCTACAATGAGCAGTTCTTC. It encodes CASSLVGMSYNEQFF.

This clone was picked up a small number of times. The chain joins TRBV13 to TRBJ2-1; 13 bases match TRBD2. Germline V gene lookup returns CDR1 PRHDT and CDR2 FYEKMQ (reference sequence). This CDR3 contains 19 residues. V gave up 4 bases and J gave up 8 bases; unmatched junction bases: 17. The CDR3 sequence is CASSWGLAGLGGVVDEQFF. The DNA for the CDR3 is TGTGCCAGCAGCTGGGGACTAGCGGGACTCGGGGGAGTGGTCGATGAGCAGTTCTTC. The full variable domain, completed using reference TRBV13 and TRBJ2-1, is AAGVIQSPRHLIKEKRETATLKCYPIPRHDTVYWYQQGPGQDPQFLISFYEKMQSDKGSIPDRFSAQQFSDYHSELNMSSLELGDSALYFCASSWGLAGLGGVVDEQFFGPGTRLTVL.

This clone was observed a few times. The chain joins TRBV2 to TRBJ1-2, with a tentative D call TRBD1 (5 bases). This CDR3 has 15 amino acids. Trimming removed 6 bases from V and 8 bases from J, with 22 bases in between. The germline CDR1 and CDR2 sequences are SNHLY and FYNNEI. The CDR3 DNA is TGTGCCAGCAGACCGGGCCGGGACCCCGCGGCGGGCTACACCTTC. Translation gives CASRPGRDPAAGYTF.